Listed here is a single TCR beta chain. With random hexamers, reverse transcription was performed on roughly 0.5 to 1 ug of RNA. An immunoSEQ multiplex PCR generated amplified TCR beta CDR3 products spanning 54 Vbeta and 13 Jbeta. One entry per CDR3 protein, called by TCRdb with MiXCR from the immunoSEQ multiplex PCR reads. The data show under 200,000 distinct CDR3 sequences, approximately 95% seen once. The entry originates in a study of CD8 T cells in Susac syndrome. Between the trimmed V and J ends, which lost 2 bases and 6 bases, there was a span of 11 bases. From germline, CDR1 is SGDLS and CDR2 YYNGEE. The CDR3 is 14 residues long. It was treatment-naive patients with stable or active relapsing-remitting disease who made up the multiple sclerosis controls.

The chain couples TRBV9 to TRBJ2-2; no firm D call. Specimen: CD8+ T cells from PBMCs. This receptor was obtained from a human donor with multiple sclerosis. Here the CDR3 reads CASSVWGSAGELFF. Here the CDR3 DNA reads TGTGCCAGCAGCGTGTGGGGAAGTGCCGGGGAGCTGTTTTTT.